The rows below give T cell receptor beta chains drawn from one sample of a study of blood T cell repertoires in COVID-19. Libraries were prepared by immunoSEQ multiplex PCR; TCRdb keeps only in-frame clonotypes and omits some of them. Of just under 250,000 clones listed, around 89% are singletons. Material for sequencing was PBMCs or T cells enriched from blood (not recorded which). The receptors originated from a woman under 40 who had recovered from COVID-19. The CDR3 runs from the conserved cysteine through the conserved F or W. Each record gives: CDR3 DNA, CDR3 protein, clone size, V gene, J gene, D gene. A D gene is named only where the DNA matches it firmly. For some rows the clone size is stated as once, few or many, or as a class when expanded; others skip it.

TGCGCCAGCAGCTTGGCCGGACTAGTGGGGGATACGCAGTATTTT	CASSLAGLVGDTQYF	NA	TRBV5-1	TRBJ2-3	TRBD2
TGTGCCAGCAGCGAGCTCGGGACCGGGGAGCTGTTTTTT	CASSELGTGELFF	NA	TRBV9	TRBJ2-2	NA
TGTGCCAGCAGTGAAGCCGGGACAGTTATAAGCACTGAAGCTTTCTTT	CASSEAGTVISTEAFF	once	TRBV6-1	TRBJ1-1	TRBD1
TGTGCCGTTTCCCAGGCGGGTTTGAACACTGAAGCTTTCTTT	CAVSQAGLNTEAFF	once	TRBV7-9	TRBJ1-1	NA
TGCGCCAGCAGCTTGATAGCGGAGAACACCGGGGAGCTGTTTTTT	CASSLIAENTGELFF	NA	TRBV5-1	TRBJ2-2	NA
TGTGCCAGTAGTACCCCCCCTGGGACAGTGAACACTGAAGCTTTCTTT	CASSTPPGTVNTEAFF	NA	TRBV19	TRBJ1-1	TRBD1
TGTGCCAGTAGTCCAACAGGGGCCCCGAACACCGGGGAGCTGTTTTTT	CASSPTGAPNTGELFF	NA	TRBV19	TRBJ2-2	TRBD1
TGTGCCAGCAGCTTGGGAGGGTTTAGCAATCAGCCCCAGCATTTT	CASSLGGFSNQPQHF	NA	TRBV5-6	TRBJ1-5	NA
TGTGCCAGCAGCCCTCAGGGTATTAATGAAAAACTGTTTTTT	CASSPQGINEKLFF	NA	TRBV7-6	TRBJ1-4	NA
TGTGCCAGCAGCTTTGCTAGGGGGCTGAGCACAGATACGCAGTATTTT	CASSFARGLSTDTQYF	NA	TRBV7-8	TRBJ2-3	TRBD1
TGCGCCTCCAGGGGGGTAGGAAGCTCCTACAATGAGCAGTTCTTC	CASRGVGSSYNEQFF	NA	TRBV5-1	TRBJ2-1	NA
TGTGCCAGTAGTAGCAGGGGAGACACTGAAGCTTTCTTT	CASSSRGDTEAFF	NA	TRBV19	TRBJ1-1	NA
TGTGCCAGTAGTATAAATTCACGGGTTGACTATGGCTACACCTTC	CASSINSRVDYGYTF	NA	TRBV19	TRBJ1-2	NA
TGCGCCAGCAGCCAAGATTCCGGTGGTGAGCAGTTCTTC	CASSQDSGGEQFF	NA	TRBV4-3	TRBJ2-1	NA
TGTGCCGGCCAGACAGGAGATAGCAATCAGCCCCAGCATTTT	CAGQTGDSNQPQHF	NA	TRBV28	TRBJ1-5	NA
TGTGCCAGCAGTGACTCAGCAGGGGGAGCTTACGGCTACACCTTC	CASSDSAGGAYGYTF	NA	TRBV6-4	TRBJ1-2	TRBD1
TGTGCCAGTGCCCCGGGGGCTAACTATGGCTACACCTTC	CASAPGANYGYTF	NA	TRBV28	TRBJ1-2	NA
TGTGCCTGGGCTCGGGACAGGTATTCGAATGGCTACACCTTC	CAWARDRYSNGYTF	NA	TRBV30	TRBJ1-2	TRBD1
TGTGCCAGCAGCGTAGAAGGCGGGGGGGGCTATGGCTACACCTTC	CASSVEGGGGYGYTF	NA	TRBV9	TRBJ1-2	NA
TGTGCCTCCAAAGGGTCCACGGGACTAGCGGACTACACCGGGGAGCTGTTTTTT	CASKGSTGLADYTGELFF	NA	TRBV19	TRBJ2-2	TRBD2
TGTGCCAGCAGCTTAGCCGGGACAGGGGTATACAATGAGCAGTTCTTC	CASSLAGTGVYNEQFF	NA	TRBV7-2	TRBJ2-1	TRBD1
TGTGCCAGCACTCAAATAGGACTCGGTGGGAATTCACCCCTCCACTTT	CASTQIGLGGNSPLHF	NA	TRBV28	TRBJ1-6	NA
TGTGCCAGCAGCTTCACTGGGGCCAACGTCCTGACTTTC	CASSFTGANVLTF	NA	TRBV5-4	TRBJ2-6	NA
TGTGCCTGCCTCACAGGGTACACTGAAGCTTTCTTT	CACLTGYTEAFF	NA	TRBV30	TRBJ1-1	NA
TGTGCCAGCAACCGTATCTCGGGGGGCGGGGAGCTGTTTTTT	CASNRISGGGELFF	NA	TRBV11-2	TRBJ2-2	TRBD2
TGTGCCAGCAGTGAAGGTTTCGGGACTAGCGGGACCAATGAGCAGTTCTTC	CASSEGFGTSGTNEQFF	NA	TRBV2	TRBJ2-1	TRBD2
TGCGCCAGCAGCCAAGAAGCGTTTAGCTCCTACAATGAGCAGTTCTTC	CASSQEAFSSYNEQFF	NA	TRBV4-3	TRBJ2-1	NA
TGTGCCTGGAGTAAGGTATACACTACGCTTCAGAACACTGAAGCTTTCTTT	CAWSKVYTTLQNTEAFF	NA	TRBV30	TRBJ1-1	NA
TGCGCCAGCAGCCAACAGGGAGAAAAACTGTTTTTT	CASSQQGEKLFF	NA	TRBV4-1	TRBJ1-4	NA
TGCGCCAGCAGCCTTGCACTGTCTGCCTACGAGCAGTACTTC	CASSLALSAYEQYF	NA	TRBV5-1	TRBJ2-7	NA
TGTGCCAGTAGTATAGTACCGAGTCGCCTCTACAATGAGCAGTTCTTC	CASSIVPSRLYNEQFF	NA	TRBV19	TRBJ2-1	NA
TGCGCCAGCAAAAGGAGCGGGACAACCTACGAGCAGTACTTC	CASKRSGTTYEQYF	NA	TRBV5-1	TRBJ2-7	NA
TGTGCCATCAGCACCGGACAGGGGGCTAATCGTAAGCAGCCCCAGCATTTT	CAISTGQGANRKQPQHF	NA	TRBV10-3	TRBJ1-5	TRBD1
TGTGCCAGCAGTTTAAACTACAATGAGCAGTTCTTC	CASSLNYNEQFF	NA	TRBV6-6	TRBJ2-1	NA
TGTGCCAGCAGTTTAGCCCTCCTCGGGAATTCACCCCTCCACTTT	CASSLALLGNSPLHF	NA	TRBV27	TRBJ1-6	NA
TGTGCCAGCAGCCTCCGTCAGGGTCTCTCTGGAAACACCATATATTTT	CASSLRQGLSGNTIYF	NA	TRBV9	TRBJ1-3	NA
TGTGCCAGCAGTTTATTCCAGGAGGTGTGGGGCTACACCTTC	CASSLFQEVWGYTF	once	TRBV28	TRBJ1-2	NA
TGTGCCAGCAGCTCTGGGGGACAGGGGTTTGGAAACACCATATATTTT	CASSSGGQGFGNTIYF	NA	TRBV7-9	TRBJ1-3	TRBD1
TGTGCCAGCAGTTTAGGTACAGATAATGAAAAACTGTTTTTT	CASSLGTDNEKLFF	NA	TRBV28	TRBJ1-4	NA
TGTGCCTGGATCAATGCGGGGGGCGCAGATACGCAGTATTTT	CAWINAGGADTQYF	once	TRBV30	TRBJ2-3	TRBD2
TGTGCCAGCACCTGGCCAGTAAACACCGGGGAGCTGTTTTTT	CASTWPVNTGELFF	NA	TRBV28	TRBJ2-2	NA
TGTGCCACCGCCCCGGGACAGATTAACTATGGCTACACCTTC	CATAPGQINYGYTF	NA	TRBV10-3	TRBJ1-2	TRBD1
TGTGCCAGCAGCCAGACAGGGGGTAATTCACCCCTCCACTTT	CASSQTGGNSPLHF	NA	TRBV13	TRBJ1-6	TRBD1
TGTGCCAGCAGCCCGGGGACAGCCGTTACTCTCTATGGCTACACCTTC	CASSPGTAVTLYGYTF	NA	TRBV11-2	TRBJ1-2	TRBD1
TGCAGTGCTACTGACAGGGGCGAAGAGCAGTACTTC	CSATDRGEEQYF	NA	TRBV20-1	TRBJ2-7	TRBD1
TGTGCCAGCAGTTGGAACAGGGGAAACACCATATATTTT	CASSWNRGNTIYF	few	TRBV27	TRBJ1-3	NA